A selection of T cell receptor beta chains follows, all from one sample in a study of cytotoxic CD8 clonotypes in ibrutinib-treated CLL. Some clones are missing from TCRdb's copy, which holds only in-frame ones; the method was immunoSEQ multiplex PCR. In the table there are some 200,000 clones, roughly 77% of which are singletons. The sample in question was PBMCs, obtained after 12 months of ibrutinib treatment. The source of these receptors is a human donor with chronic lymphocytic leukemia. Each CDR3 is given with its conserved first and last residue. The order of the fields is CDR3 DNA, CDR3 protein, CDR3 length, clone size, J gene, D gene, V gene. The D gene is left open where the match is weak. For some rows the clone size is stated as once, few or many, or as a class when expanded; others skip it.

CDR3nt: TGTGCCAGCAGCTCGGAAACTGAAGCTTTCTTT
CDR3aa: CASSSETEAFF
len: 11
abundance: NA
j_gene: TRBJ1-1
d_gene: NA
v_gene: TRBV7-9

CDR3nt: TGTGCCAGCAGCTTATATCCGGGTCGAACTGAAGCTTTCTTT
CDR3aa: CASSLYPGRTEAFF
len: 14
abundance: NA
j_gene: TRBJ1-1
d_gene: NA
v_gene: TRBV7-8

CDR3nt: TGTGCCAGCAGCTGGGGGGACGGATACACCGGGGAGCTGTTTTTT
CDR3aa: CASSWGDGYTGELFF
len: 15
abundance: NA
j_gene: TRBJ2-2
d_gene: NA
v_gene: TRBV5-6

CDR3nt: TGCAGCGTTCAAACTTGGAAGGGCCCTAACTATGGCTACACCTTC
CDR3aa: CSVQTWKGPNYGYTF
len: 15
abundance: once
j_gene: TRBJ1-2
d_gene: NA
v_gene: TRBV29-1

CDR3nt: TGTGCCAGCGCCTCGACCGGGCTTTATAATTCACCCCTCCACTTT
CDR3aa: CASASTGLYNSPLHF
len: 15
abundance: NA
j_gene: TRBJ1-6
d_gene: NA
v_gene: TRBV25-1

CDR3nt: TGTGCCAGCAGCTTTGAAACCTACGAGCAGTACTTC
CDR3aa: CASSFETYEQYF
len: 12
abundance: NA
j_gene: TRBJ2-7
d_gene: NA
v_gene: TRBV11-2

CDR3nt: TGTGCCTGGGCCAGAGGTAATAGCAATCAGCCCCAGCATTTT
CDR3aa: CAWARGNSNQPQHF
len: 14
abundance: NA
j_gene: TRBJ1-5
d_gene: NA
v_gene: TRBV30

CDR3nt: TGTGCCAGCAGTTACTCGATCCGCTACGAGCAGTACTTC
CDR3aa: CASSYSIRYEQYF
len: 13
abundance: NA
j_gene: TRBJ2-7
d_gene: NA
v_gene: TRBV6-5

CDR3nt: TGTGCCAGCAGTTACGACTCCAACTCTGGAAACACCATATATTTT
CDR3aa: CASSYDSNSGNTIYF
len: 15
abundance: few
j_gene: TRBJ1-3
d_gene: NA
v_gene: TRBV6-5

CDR3nt: TGCGCCAGCAGGGATGGGACAGGGCCTAACTATGGCTACACCTTC
CDR3aa: CASRDGTGPNYGYTF
len: 15
abundance: NA
j_gene: TRBJ1-2
d_gene: TRBD1
v_gene: TRBV5-1

CDR3nt: TGTGCCACGGGACAGTACGAGCAGTACTTC
CDR3aa: CATGQYEQYF
len: 10
abundance: NA
j_gene: TRBJ2-7
d_gene: TRBD1
v_gene: TRBV10-3

CDR3nt: TGTGCCAGCAGCATCCAGGGGGGGTACAATCAGCCCCAGCATTTT
CDR3aa: CASSIQGGYNQPQHF
len: 15
abundance: NA
j_gene: TRBJ1-5
d_gene: TRBD1
v_gene: TRBV6-1

CDR3nt: TGTGCCACCTCGGGACTAGTCAATCGCGAGCAGTACTTC
CDR3aa: CATSGLVNREQYF
len: 13
abundance: NA
j_gene: TRBJ2-7
d_gene: TRBD2
v_gene: TRBV28

CDR3nt: TGTGCCAGCTCACCACCTTTGGGGGCTTCTGGGGCCAACGTCCTGACTTTC
CDR3aa: CASSPPLGASGANVLTF
len: 17
abundance: NA
j_gene: TRBJ2-6
d_gene: NA
v_gene: TRBV18

CDR3nt: TGCGCCAGCAGCTGGCCACTAGCGGGGGCGGGAAGCCAAGAGACCCAGTACTTC
CDR3aa: CASSWPLAGAGSQETQYF
len: 18
abundance: NA
j_gene: TRBJ2-5
d_gene: TRBD2
v_gene: TRBV5-1

CDR3nt: TGTGCCAGCAGTAACAGGAGGGATGAAAAACTGTTTTTT
CDR3aa: CASSNRRDEKLFF
len: 13
abundance: few
j_gene: TRBJ1-4
d_gene: NA
v_gene: TRBV6-6

CDR3nt: TGTGCCAGCAGTGAAGATTTGGCGAACACTGAAGCTTTCTTT
CDR3aa: CASSEDLANTEAFF
len: 14
abundance: NA
j_gene: TRBJ1-1
d_gene: NA
v_gene: TRBV2

CDR3nt: TGCGCCAGCAGCTCTCTCGCAGGACTAGCGGATTACGAGCAGTACTTC
CDR3aa: CASSSLAGLADYEQYF
len: 16
abundance: NA
j_gene: TRBJ2-7
d_gene: TRBD2
v_gene: TRBV5-1

CDR3nt: TGTGCCAGTAGTAGCCTCGGGTTTCAGCCCCAGCATTTT
CDR3aa: CASSSLGFQPQHF
len: 13
abundance: NA
j_gene: TRBJ1-5
d_gene: NA
v_gene: TRBV19

CDR3nt: TGTGCCAGCACCTCAGATGGGGGTGCCTACGAGCAGTACTTC
CDR3aa: CASTSDGGAYEQYF
len: 14
abundance: few
j_gene: TRBJ2-7
d_gene: NA
v_gene: TRBV25-1

CDR3nt: TGTGCCAGCAGTCGGACAGCCAAGGGGGGCTACACCTTC
CDR3aa: CASSRTAKGGYTF
len: 13
abundance: NA
j_gene: TRBJ1-2
d_gene: NA
v_gene: TRBV7-2

CDR3nt: TGTGCCAGCAGCCCGTGGACTGTCGGGACACCCTCCTACGAGCAGTACTTC
CDR3aa: CASSPWTVGTPSYEQYF
len: 17
abundance: NA
j_gene: TRBJ2-7
d_gene: NA
v_gene: TRBV9

CDR3nt: TGTGCCAGCAGCGAAGAGTTTCTGAACACTGAAGCTTTCTTT
CDR3aa: CASSEEFLNTEAFF
len: 14
abundance: once
j_gene: TRBJ1-1
d_gene: NA
v_gene: TRBV9